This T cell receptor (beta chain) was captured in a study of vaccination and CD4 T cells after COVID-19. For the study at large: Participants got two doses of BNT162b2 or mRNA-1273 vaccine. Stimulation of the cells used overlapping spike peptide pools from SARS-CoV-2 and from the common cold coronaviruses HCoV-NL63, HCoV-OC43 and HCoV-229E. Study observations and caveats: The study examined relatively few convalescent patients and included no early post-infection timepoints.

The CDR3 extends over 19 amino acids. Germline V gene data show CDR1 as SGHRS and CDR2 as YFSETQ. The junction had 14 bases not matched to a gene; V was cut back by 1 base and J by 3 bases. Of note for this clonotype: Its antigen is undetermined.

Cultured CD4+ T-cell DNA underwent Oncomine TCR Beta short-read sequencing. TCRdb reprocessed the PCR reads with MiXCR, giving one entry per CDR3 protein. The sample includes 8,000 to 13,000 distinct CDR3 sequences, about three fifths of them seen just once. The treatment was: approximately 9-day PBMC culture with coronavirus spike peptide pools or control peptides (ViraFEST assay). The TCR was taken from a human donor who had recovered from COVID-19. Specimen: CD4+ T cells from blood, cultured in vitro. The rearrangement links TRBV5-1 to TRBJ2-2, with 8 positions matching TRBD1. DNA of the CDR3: TGCGCCAGCAGCTTGTTCCAGGGGGCAGGCCGATTGGACACCGGGGAGCTGTTTTTT. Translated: CASSLFQGAGRLDTGELFF.